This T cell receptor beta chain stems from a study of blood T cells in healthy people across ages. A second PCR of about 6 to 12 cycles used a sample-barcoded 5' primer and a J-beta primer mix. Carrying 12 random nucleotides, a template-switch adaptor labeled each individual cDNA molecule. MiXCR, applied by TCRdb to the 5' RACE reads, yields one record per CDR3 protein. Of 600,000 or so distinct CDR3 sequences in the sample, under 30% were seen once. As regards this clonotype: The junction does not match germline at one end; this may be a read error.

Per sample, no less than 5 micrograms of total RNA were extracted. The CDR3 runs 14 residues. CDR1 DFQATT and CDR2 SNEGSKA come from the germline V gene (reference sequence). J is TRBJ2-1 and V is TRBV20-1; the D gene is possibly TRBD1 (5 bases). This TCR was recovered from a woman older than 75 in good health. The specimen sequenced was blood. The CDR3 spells CSARGPRVYNGQFF. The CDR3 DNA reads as TGCAGTGCTAGAGGCCCCAGGGTCTACAATGGGCAGTTCTTC.